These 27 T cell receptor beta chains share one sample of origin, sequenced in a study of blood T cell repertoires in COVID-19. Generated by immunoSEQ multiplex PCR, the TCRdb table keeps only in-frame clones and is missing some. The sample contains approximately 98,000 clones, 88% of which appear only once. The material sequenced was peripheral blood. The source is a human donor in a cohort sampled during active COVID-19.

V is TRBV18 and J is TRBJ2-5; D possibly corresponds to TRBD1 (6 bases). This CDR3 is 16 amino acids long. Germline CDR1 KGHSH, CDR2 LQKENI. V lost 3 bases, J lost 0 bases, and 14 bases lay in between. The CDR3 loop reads CASSPGLDSYQETQYF. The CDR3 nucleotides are TGTGCCAGCTCACCCGGTCTGGACAGCTACCAAGAGACCCAGTACTTC.

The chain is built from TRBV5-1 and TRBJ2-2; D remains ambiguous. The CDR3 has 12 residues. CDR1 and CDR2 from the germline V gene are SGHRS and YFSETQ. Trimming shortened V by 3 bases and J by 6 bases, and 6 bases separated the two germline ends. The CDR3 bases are TGCGCCAGCAGCTCGAGCGCCGGGGAGCTGTTTTTT. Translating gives CASSSSAGELFF.

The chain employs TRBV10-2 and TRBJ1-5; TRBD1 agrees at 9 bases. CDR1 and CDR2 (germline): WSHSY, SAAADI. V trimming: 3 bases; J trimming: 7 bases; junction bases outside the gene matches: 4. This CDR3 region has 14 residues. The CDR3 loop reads CASSEQGAKQPQHF. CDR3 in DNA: TGCGCCAGCAGTGAACAGGGGGCGAAGCAGCCCCAGCATTTT.

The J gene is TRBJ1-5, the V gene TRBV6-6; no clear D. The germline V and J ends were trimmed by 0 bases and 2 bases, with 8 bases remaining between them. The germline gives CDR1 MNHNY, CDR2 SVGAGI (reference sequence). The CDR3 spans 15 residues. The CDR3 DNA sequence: TGTGCCAGCAGTTACTCGGAGGCCCGCAATCAGCCCCAGCATTTT. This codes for CASSYSEARNQPQHF.

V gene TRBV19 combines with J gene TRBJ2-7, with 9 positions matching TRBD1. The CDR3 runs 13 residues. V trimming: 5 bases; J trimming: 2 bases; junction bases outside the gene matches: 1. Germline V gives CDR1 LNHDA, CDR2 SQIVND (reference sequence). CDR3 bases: TGTGCCAGTAGTGGGGACAGGGCCTACGAGCAGTACTTC. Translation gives CASSGDRAYEQYF.

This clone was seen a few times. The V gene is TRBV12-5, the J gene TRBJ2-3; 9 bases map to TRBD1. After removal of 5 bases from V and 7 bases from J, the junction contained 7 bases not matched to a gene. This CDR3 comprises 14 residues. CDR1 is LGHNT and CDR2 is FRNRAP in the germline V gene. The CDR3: CASGPGQGRNTQYF. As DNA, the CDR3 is TGTGCTAGTGGTCCTGGACAGGGGAGGAATACGCAGTATTTT.

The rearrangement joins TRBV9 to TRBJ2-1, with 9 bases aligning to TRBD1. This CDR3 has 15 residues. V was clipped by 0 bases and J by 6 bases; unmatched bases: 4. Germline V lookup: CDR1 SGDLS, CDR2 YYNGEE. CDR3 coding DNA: TGTGCCAGCAGCGTAGGACAGGGGGTTTTCAATGAGCAGTTCTTC. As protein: CASSVGQGVFNEQFF.

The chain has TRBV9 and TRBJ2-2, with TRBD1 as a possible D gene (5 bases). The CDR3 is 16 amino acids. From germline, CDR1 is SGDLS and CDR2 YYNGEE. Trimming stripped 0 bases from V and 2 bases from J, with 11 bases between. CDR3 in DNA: TGTGCCAGCAGCGTAGGGCAGGGCAGTAACACCGGGGAGCTGTTTTTT. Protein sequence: CASSVGQGSNTGELFF.

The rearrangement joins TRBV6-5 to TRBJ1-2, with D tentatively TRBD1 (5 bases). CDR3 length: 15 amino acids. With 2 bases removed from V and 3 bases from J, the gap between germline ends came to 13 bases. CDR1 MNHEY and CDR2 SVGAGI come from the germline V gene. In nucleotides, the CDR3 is TGTGCCAGCAGTTACCGGGTGGAAGGGGACTATGGCTACACCTTC. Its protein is CASSYRVEGDYGYTF.

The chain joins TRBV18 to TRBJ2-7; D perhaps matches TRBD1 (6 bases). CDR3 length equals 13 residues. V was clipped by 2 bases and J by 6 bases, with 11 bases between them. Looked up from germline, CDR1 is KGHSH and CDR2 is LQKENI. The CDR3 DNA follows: TGTGCCAGCTCACCAGTACAGGGCGGCGAGCAGTACTTC. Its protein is CASSPVQGGEQYF.

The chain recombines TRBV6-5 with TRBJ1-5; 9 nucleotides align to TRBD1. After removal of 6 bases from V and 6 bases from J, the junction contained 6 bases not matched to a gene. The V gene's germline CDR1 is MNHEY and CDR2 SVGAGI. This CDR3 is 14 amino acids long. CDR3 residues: CASRLGQGGQPQHF. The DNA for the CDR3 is TGTGCCAGCAGGTTGGGACAGGGAGGTCAGCCCCAGCATTTT.

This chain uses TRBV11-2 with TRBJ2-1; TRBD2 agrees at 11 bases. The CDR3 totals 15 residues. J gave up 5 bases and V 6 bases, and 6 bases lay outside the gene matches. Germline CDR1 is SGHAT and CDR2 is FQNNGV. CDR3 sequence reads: CASSFLAGGDNEQFF. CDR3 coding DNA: TGTGCCAGCAGTTTCCTAGCGGGGGGTGACAATGAGCAGTTCTTC.

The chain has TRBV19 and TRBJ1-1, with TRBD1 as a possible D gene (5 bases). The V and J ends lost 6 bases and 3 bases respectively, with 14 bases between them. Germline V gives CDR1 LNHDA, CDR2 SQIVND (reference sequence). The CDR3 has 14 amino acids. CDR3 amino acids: CASSPMWGDTEAFF. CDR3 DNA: TGTGCCAGTAGCCCTATGTGGGGGGACACTGAAGCTTTCTTT.

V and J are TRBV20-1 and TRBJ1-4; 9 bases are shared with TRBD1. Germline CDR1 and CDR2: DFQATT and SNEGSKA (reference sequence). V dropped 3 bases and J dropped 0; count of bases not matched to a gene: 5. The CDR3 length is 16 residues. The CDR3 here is CSASKDRGATNEKLFF. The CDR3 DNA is TGCAGTGCTAGTAAGGACAGGGGTGCAACTAATGAAAAACTGTTTTTT.

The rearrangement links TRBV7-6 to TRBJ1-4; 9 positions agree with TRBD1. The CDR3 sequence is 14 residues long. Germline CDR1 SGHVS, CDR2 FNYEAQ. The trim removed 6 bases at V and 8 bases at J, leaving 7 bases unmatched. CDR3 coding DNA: TGTGCCAGCAGATCACAGGGGGCAAAGGAAAAACTGTTTTTT. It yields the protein CASRSQGAKEKLFF.

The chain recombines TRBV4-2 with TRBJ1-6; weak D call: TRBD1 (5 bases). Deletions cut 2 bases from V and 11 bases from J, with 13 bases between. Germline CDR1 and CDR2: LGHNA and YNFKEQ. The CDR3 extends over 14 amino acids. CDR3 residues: CASSQNQGPPPLHF. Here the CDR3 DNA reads TGTGCCAGCAGCCAAAATCAGGGCCCGCCACCCCTCCACTTT.

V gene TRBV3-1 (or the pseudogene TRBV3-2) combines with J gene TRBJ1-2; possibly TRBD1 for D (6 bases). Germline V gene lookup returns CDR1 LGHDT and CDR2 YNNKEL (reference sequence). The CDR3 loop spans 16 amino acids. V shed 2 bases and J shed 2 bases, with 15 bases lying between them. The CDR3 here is CASSQRVGGRNYGYTF. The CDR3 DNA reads TGTGCCAGCAGCCAACGGGTGGGGGGGCGCAACTATGGCTACACCTTC.

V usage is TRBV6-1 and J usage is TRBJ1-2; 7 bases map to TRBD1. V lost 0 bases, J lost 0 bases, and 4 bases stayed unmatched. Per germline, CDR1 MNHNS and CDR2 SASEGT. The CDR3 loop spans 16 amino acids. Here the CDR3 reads CASSEALQGANYGYTF. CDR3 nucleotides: TGTGCCAGCAGTGAAGCGCTGCAGGGGGCTAACTATGGCTACACCTTC.

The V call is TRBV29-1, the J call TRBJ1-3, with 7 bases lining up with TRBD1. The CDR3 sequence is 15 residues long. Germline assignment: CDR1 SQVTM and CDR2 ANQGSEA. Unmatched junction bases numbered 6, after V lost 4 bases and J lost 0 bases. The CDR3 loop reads CSVGTGDLSGNTIYF. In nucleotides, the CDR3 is TGCAGCGTTGGGACAGGTGATCTCTCTGGAAACACCATATATTTT.

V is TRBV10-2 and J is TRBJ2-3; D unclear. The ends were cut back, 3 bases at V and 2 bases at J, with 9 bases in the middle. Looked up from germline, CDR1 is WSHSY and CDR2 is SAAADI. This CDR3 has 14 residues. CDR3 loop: CASSDFVATDTQYF. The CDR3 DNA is TGCGCCAGCAGTGACTTCGTGGCCACAGATACGCAGTATTTT.

CDR3 amino acids: CASSHPPGSGGTDTQYF. DNA of the CDR3: TGTGCCAGCAGCCATCCACCGGGCAGCGGGGGCACAGATACGCAGTATTTT. The V and J genes are TRBV4-2 and TRBJ2-3; 7 bases line up with TRBD2. The CDR3 extends over 17 amino acids. Unmatched junction bases numbered 10, after V lost 3 bases and J lost 1 base. Germline CDR1 LGHNA, CDR2 YNFKEQ.

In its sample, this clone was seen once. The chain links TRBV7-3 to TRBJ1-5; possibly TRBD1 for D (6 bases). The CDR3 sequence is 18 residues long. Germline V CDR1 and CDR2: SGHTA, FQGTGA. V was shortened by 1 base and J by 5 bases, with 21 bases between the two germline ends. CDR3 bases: TGTGCCAGCAGCTTAAGGTGGGACATGGGGGCCGGGTATCAGCCCCAGCATTTT. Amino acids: CASSLRWDMGAGYQPQHF. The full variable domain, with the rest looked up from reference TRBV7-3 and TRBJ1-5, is GAGVSQTPSNKVTEKGKYVELRCDPISGHTALYWYRQSLGQGPEFLIYFQGTGAADDSGLPNDRFFAVRPEGSVSTLKIQRTERGDSAVYLCASSLRWDMGAGYQPQHFGDGTRLSIL.

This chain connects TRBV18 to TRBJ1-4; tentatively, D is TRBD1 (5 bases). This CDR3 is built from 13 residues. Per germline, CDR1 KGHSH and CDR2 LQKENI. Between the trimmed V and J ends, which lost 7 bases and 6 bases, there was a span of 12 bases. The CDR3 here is CASFTGADEKLFF. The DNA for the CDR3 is TGTGCCAGCTTCACAGGCGCTGATGAAAAACTGTTTTTT.

In nucleotides, the CDR3 is TGCAGCGTTGAGGGGACAGAGGGAACTGAAGCTTTCTTT. Its protein product is CSVEGTEGTEAFF. The J gene is TRBJ1-1, the V gene TRBV29-1; 7 bases fit TRBD1. V dropped 3 bases and J dropped 5; count of bases not matched to a gene: 6. In germline, CDR1 is SQVTM, CDR2 ANQGSEA. The CDR3 contains 13 residues.

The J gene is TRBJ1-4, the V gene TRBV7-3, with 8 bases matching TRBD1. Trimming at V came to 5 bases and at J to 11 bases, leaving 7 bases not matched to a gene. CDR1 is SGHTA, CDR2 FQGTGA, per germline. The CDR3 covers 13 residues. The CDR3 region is CASSQGQGGKLFF. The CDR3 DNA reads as TGTGCCAGCAGCCAAGGACAGGGAGGGAAACTGTTTTTT.

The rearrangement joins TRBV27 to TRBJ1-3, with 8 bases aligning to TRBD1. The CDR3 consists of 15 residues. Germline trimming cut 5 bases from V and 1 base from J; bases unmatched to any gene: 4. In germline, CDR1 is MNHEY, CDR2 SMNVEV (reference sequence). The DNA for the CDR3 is TGTGCCAGCAGTCCCAGGGGGCAATCTGGAAACACCATATATTTT. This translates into CASSPRGQSGNTIYF.

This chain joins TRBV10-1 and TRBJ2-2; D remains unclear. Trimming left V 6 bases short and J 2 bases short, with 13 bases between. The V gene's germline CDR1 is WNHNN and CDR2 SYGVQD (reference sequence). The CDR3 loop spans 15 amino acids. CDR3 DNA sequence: TGCGCCAGCAGCCCCGGCGGCAGTAACACCGGGGAGCTGTTTTTT. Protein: CASSPGGSNTGELFF.